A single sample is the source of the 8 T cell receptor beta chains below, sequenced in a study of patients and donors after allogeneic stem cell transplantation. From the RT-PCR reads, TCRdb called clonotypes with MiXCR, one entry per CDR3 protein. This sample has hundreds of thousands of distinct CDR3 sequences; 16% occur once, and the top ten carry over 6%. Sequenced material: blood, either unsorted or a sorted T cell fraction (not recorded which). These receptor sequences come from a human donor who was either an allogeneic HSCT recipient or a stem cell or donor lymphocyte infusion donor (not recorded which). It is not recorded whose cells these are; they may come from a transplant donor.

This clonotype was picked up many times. The CDR3: CSVGPRGSSGANVLTF. DNA for the CDR3: TGCAGCGTTGGGCCCAGGGGAAGCTCTGGGGCCAACGTCCTGACTTTC. The rearrangement joins TRBV29-1 to TRBJ2-6, with D maybe TRBD1 (6 bases). The V and J ends lost 4 bases and 0 bases respectively, with 13 bases between them. Germline loops: CDR1 SQVTM, CDR2 ANQGSEA. The CDR3 contains 16 residues.

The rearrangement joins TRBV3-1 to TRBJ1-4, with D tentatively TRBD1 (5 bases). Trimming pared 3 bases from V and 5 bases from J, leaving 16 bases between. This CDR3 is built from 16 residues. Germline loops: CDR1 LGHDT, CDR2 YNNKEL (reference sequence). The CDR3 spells CASSQLREEGNEKLFF. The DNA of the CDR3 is TGTGCCAGCAGCCAGCTCAGGGAAGAAGGGAATGAAAAACTGTTTTTT.

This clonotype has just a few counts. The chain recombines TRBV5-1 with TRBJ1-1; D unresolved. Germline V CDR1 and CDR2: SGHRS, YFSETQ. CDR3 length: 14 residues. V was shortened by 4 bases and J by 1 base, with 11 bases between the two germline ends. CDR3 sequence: CASSTRASNTEAFF. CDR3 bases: TGCGCCAGCAGCACCCGGGCCTCGAACACTGAAGCTTTCTTT.

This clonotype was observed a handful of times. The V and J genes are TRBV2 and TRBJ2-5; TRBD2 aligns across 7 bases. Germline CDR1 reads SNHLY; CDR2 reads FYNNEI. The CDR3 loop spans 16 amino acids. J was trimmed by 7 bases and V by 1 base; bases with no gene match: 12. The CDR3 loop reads CASSEEAGEGGVTQYF. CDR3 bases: TGTGCCAGCAGTGAAGAGGCGGGAGAGGGCGGCGTGACCCAGTACTTC.

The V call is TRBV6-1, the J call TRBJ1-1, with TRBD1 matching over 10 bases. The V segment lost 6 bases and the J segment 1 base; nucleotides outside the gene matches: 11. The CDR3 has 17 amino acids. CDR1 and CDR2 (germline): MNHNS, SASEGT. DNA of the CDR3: TGTGCCAGCAGAGACACTCGGGACAGGGGACCGAACACTGAAGCTTTCTTT. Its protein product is CASRDTRDRGPNTEAFF.

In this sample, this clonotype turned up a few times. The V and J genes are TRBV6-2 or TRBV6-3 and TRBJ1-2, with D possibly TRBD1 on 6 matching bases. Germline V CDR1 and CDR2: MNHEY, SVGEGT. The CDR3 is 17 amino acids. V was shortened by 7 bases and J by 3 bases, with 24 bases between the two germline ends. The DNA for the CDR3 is TGTGCCAGCATCCCCTTCGATGGACAGCCACTCCACTATGGCTACACCTTC. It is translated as CASIPFDGQPLHYGYTF.

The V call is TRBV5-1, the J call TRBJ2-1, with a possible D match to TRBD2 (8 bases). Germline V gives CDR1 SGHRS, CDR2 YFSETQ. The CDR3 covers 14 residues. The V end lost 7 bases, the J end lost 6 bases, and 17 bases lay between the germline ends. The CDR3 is CASLPGGLGNEQFF. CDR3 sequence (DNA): TGCGCCAGCCTGCCAGGGGGACTAGGCAATGAGCAGTTCTTC.

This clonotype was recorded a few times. The CDR3 sequence is CASSPRAGGETQYF. The CDR3, as DNA: TGTGCCAGCAGCCCCAGAGCGGGAGGCGAGACCCAGTACTTC. V usage is TRBV4-2 and J usage is TRBJ2-5, with TRBD2 identical over 9 bases. CDR3 size: 14 residues. V lost 4 bases, J lost 5 bases, and 5 bases stayed unmatched. Germline CDR1 reads LGHNA; CDR2 reads YNFKEQ.